Following are 29 T cell receptor beta chains from one sample sequenced in a study of cytomegalovirus exposure and HLA in healthy donors. PCR used 60 Vbeta primers and 13 Jbeta primers. Sequencing used immunoSEQ multiplex PCR; TCRdb keeps in-frame clones, though not all of them. This table holds 95,000 to 150,000 clones, 55% to 75% found once. The sequenced sample consisted of PBMCs. The source is a middle-aged woman in good health and CMV-seropositive.

This clone was recorded only once. The V call is TRBV6-1, the J call TRBJ1-1, with D perhaps TRBD1 (5 bases). This CDR3 spans 15 amino acids. The germline V and J ends were trimmed by 3 bases and 1 base, with 12 bases remaining between them. The germline V gene has CDR1 MNHNS and CDR2 SASEGT. The CDR3, as DNA: TGTGCCAGCAGTGAGGAAGGGGATTGGAACACTGAAGCTTTCTTT. Residues: CASSEEGDWNTEAFF.

This rearrangement joins TRBV6-4 to TRBJ2-2; 7 bases fit TRBD1. V gave up 3 bases and J gave up 1 base; unmatched junction bases: 2. The germline gives CDR1 MRHNA, CDR2 SNTAGT. The CDR3 has 15 amino acids. Written as DNA, the CDR3 is TGTGCCAGCAGTGAGAGGACAGGGAACACCGGGGAGCTGTTTTTT. It translates to CASSERTGNTGELFF.

V is TRBV11-2 and J is TRBJ1-1, with unresolved D. The CDR3 has 13 amino acids. Germline V lookup: CDR1 SGHAT, CDR2 FQNNGV. The germline V and J ends were trimmed by 1 base and 3 bases, with 6 bases remaining between them. In DNA form, the CDR3 reads TGTGCCAGCAGCTTAGGGCAGTACACTGAAGCTTTCTTT. This sequence encodes CASSLGQYTEAFF. Full variable domain (missing parts from reference TRBV11-2 and TRBJ1-1): EAGVAQSPRYKIIEKRQSVAFWCNPISGHATLYWYQQILGQGPKLLIQFQNNGVVDDSQLPKDRFSAERLKGVDSTLKIQPAKLEDSAVYLCASSLGQYTEAFFGQGTRLTVV.

The rearrangement links TRBV9 to TRBJ2-1; a weak D match, TRBD2 (5 bases). The ends were cut back, 2 bases at V and 6 bases at J, with 21 bases in the middle. Per the germline V gene, CDR1 is SGDLS and CDR2 is YYNGEE. CDR3 length equals 17 residues. The CDR3 here is CASSVEARPGGFNEQFF. The CDR3 nucleotides are TGTGCCAGCAGCGTGGAAGCGCGTCCCGGCGGGTTCAATGAGCAGTTCTTC.

The rearrangement joins TRBV10-3 to TRBJ2-7; D is ambiguous. CDR3 size: 14 residues. Deletions cut 8 bases from V and 1 base from J, with 15 bases between. Germline CDR1 and CDR2: ENHRY and SYGVKD. CDR3 residues: CAISPGAYSYEQYF. The CDR3 DNA sequence: TGTGCCATCTCCCCAGGTGCCTATTCCTACGAGCAGTACTTC.

To note about this clone: One junction end does not reproduce the germline sequence, and a read error may be involved. The J gene is TRBJ1-1, the V gene TRBV27, with 8 bases lining up with TRBD1. The CDR3 loop spans 13 amino acids. Germline assignment: CDR1 MNHEY and CDR2 SMNVEV (reference sequence). The CDR3 nucleotides are TGTGCCAGAAGTTTATTGCGGGACAGGAAAGCTTTCTTT. Translating gives CARSLLRDRKAFF.

The chain links TRBV6-1 to TRBJ1-5, with 12 bases fitting TRBD1. V was pared by 4 bases and J by 5 bases, with 0 bases of the junction left unmatched. CDR3 length: 14 amino acids. The germline V gene encodes CDR1 MNHNS and CDR2 SASEGT. In DNA, the CDR3 is TGTGCCAGCAGTGGGGACAGGGGGCATCAGCCCCAGCATTTT. This sequence encodes CASSGDRGHQPQHF.

J is TRBJ2-5 and V is TRBV5-1; no reliable D call. The CDR3 extends over 15 amino acids. Germline-derived CDR1 and CDR2 are SGHRS and YFSETQ. V lost 0 bases to trimming and J lost 9 bases, with 18 bases between them. CDR3 in DNA: TGCGCCAGCAGCTTGGCCAGTTACCAGCTTGGGCCCCAGTACTTC. It encodes CASSLASYQLGPQYF.

The chain is built from TRBV11-2 and TRBJ2-1; TRBD1 aligns across 8 bases. J lost 13 bases, V lost 0 bases, and 5 bases had no gene match. The CDR3 loop spans 13 amino acids. Germline assignment: CDR1 SGHAT and CDR2 FQNNGV. The chain's CDR3 is CASSLEGQGHQFF. The CDR3, as DNA: TGTGCCAGCAGCTTAGAAGGACAGGGTCATCAGTTCTTC.

V is TRBV2 and J is TRBJ1-1; tentative D call: TRBD1 (5 bases). Trimming left V 2 bases short and J 9 bases short, with 13 bases between. The CDR3 has 13 amino acids. The germline gives CDR1 SNHLY, CDR2 FYNNEI. The CDR3 here is CASSETVRTKAFF. Written as DNA, the CDR3 is TGTGCCAGCAGTGAAACGGTCCGGACAAAAGCTTTCTTT.

The rearrangement uses TRBV6-5 and TRBJ2-7; D remains ambiguous. Germline CDR1 and CDR2: MNHEY and SVGAGI. V was clipped by 0 bases and J by 1 base, with 4 bases between them. This CDR3 has 13 residues. The CDR3 DNA reads TGTGCCAGCAGTTACTCTCAGTCCTACGAGCAGTACTTC. This codes for CASSYSQSYEQYF.

The chain carries TRBV6-6 and TRBJ2-7; 9 bases match TRBD2. The CDR3 spans 14 residues. Germline CDR1 and CDR2: MNHNY and SVGAGI (reference sequence). The V gene end was trimmed by 6 bases and the J gene end by 0 bases; junction bases not matched to a gene: 3. CDR3 sequence (DNA): TGTGCCAGCAGCCCAGCGGGGGGCTCCTACGAGCAGTACTTC. Translation gives CASSPAGGSYEQYF.

This clone was recorded once. The rearrangement joins TRBV5-4 to TRBJ2-2; TRBD2 agrees at 14 bases. Trimming removed 0 bases from V and 7 bases from J; junction bases left unmatched: 2. Germline V lookup: CDR1 SGHNT, CDR2 YYREEE (reference sequence). This CDR3 contains 16 residues. The CDR3 DNA reads as TGTGCCAGCAGCTTGGGTGGACTAGCGGGGGGCGGGGAGCTGTTTTTT. It encodes CASSLGGLAGGGELFF. Looking up the rest from reference TRBV5-4 and TRBJ2-2 gives the full variable domain: ETGVTQSPTHLIKTRGQQVTLRCSSQSGHNTVSWYQQALGQGPQFIFQYYREEENGRGNFPPRFSGLQFPNYSSELNVNALELDDSALYLCASSLGGLAGGGELFFGEGSRLTVL.

The J gene is TRBJ1-6, the V gene TRBV7-6, with 7 bases that match TRBD1. Germline lookup yields CDR1 SGHVS and CDR2 FNYEAQ. The CDR3 contains 14 residues. V was pared by 3 bases and J by 8 bases, with 4 bases of the junction left unmatched. This chain's CDR3 is CASSFYRGDSPLHF. The DNA for the CDR3 is TGTGCCAGCAGCTTTTACAGGGGTGATTCACCCCTCCACTTT. The complete variable domain, with remaining parts taken from reference TRBV7-6 and TRBJ1-6, reads GAGVSQSPRYKVTKRGQDVALRCDPISGHVSLYWYRQALGQGPEFLTYFNYEAQQDKSGLPNDRFSAERPEGSISTLTIQRTEQRDSAMYRCASSFYRGDSPLHFGNGTRLTVT.

V and J are TRBV27 and TRBJ2-1, with TRBD2 as a possible D gene (6 bases). The germline V gene encodes CDR1 MNHEY and CDR2 SMNVEV (reference sequence). With 2 bases removed from V and 8 bases from J, the gap between germline ends came to 10 bases. CDR3 length: 13 residues. This CDR3 is CASSLVGEDEQFF. In DNA form, the CDR3 reads TGTGCCAGCAGTTTAGTTGGGGAGGATGAGCAGTTCTTC.

The V call is TRBV11-1, the J call TRBJ2-7; 11 positions match TRBD1. The CDR3 is 13 amino acids. V shed 5 bases and J 8 bases; nucleotides not matched to a gene: 5. Germline values: CDR1 SGHAT, CDR2 FQDESV (reference sequence). The CDR3 nucleotides are TGTGCCAGCAGCGTGGACAGGGGGCACAAGCAGTACTTC. Its translation is CASSVDRGHKQYF.

As for this clone: In the same sample, other DNA sequences code for this CDR3. This chain joins TRBV7-2 and TRBJ2-5, with D possibly being TRBD2 (5 bases). Trimming removed 4 bases from V and 4 bases from J, with 13 bases in between. The CDR3 extends over 14 amino acids. Germline-derived CDR1 and CDR2 are SGHTA and FQGNSA. The DNA for the CDR3 is TGTGCCAGCAGCTCGGTCCGGGGTGGAGAGACCCAGTACTTC. Translated: CASSSVRGGETQYF.

The J gene is TRBJ1-1, the V gene TRBV7-6; 7 positions agree with TRBD1. Trimming cost V 4 bases and J 2 bases; bases outside gene matches: 4. This CDR3 spans 14 amino acids. CDR1 SGHVS and CDR2 FNYEAQ come from the germline V gene. DNA of the CDR3: TGTGCCAGCAGCTCGGGACAGAGAAACACTGAAGCTTTCTTT. Translated, it gives CASSSGQRNTEAFF.

This clone was seen more than once but under ten times. The V call is TRBV9, the J call TRBJ1-2; D not resolved. This CDR3 has 14 residues. The germline V and J ends were trimmed by 4 bases and 8 bases, with 18 bases remaining between them. Germline V CDR1 and CDR2: SGDLS, YYNGEE. CDR3 nucleotide sequence: TGTGCCAGCAGCTGGACGGCGGAGGAGTACGGCTACACCTTC. This gives the protein CASSWTAEEYGYTF.

The V gene is TRBV5-5, the J gene TRBJ1-4; TRBD1 aligns across 8 bases. Per the germline V gene, CDR1 is SGHKS and CDR2 is YYEKEE (reference sequence). Trimming took 4 bases from V and 4 from J; bases not matched to a gene: 9. The CDR3 loop spans 16 amino acids. In nucleotides, the CDR3 is TGTGCCAGCAGCGCCCAGGGGGCCGGGGGTAATGAAAAACTGTTTTTT. Amino acid sequence: CASSAQGAGGNEKLFF.

This clone came up a few times. V is TRBV6-5 and J is TRBJ1-1; 8 bases align to TRBD1. There are 13 residues in the CDR3. Germline V lookup: CDR1 MNHEY, CDR2 SVGAGI. Losses at the gene ends were 2 bases for V and 6 bases for J; bases not matched to a gene: 2. CDR3 protein: CASSYDRGPEAFF. The CDR3 nucleotides are TGTGCCAGCAGTTACGACAGGGGACCTGAAGCTTTCTTT.

The V and J genes are TRBV20-1 and TRBJ1-2; D gene ambiguous. The V end lost 5 bases, the J end lost 3 bases, and 7 bases lay between the germline ends. Germline V gene lookup returns CDR1 DFQATT and CDR2 SNEGSKA (reference sequence). This CDR3 has 11 residues. CDR3 bases: TGCAGTGCTGGGAGGTACTATGGCTACACCTTC. Protein: CSAGRYYGYTF.

The V call is TRBV25-1, the J call TRBJ1-2, with D perhaps TRBD1 (5 bases). V was trimmed by 3 bases and J by 1 base, leaving 12 bases between them. The V gene's germline CDR1 is MGHDK and CDR2 SYGVNS. This CDR3 spans 15 amino acids. The chain's CDR3 is CASSEAGGINYGYTF. As DNA, the CDR3 is TGTGCCAGCAGTGAGGCTGGGGGGATTAACTATGGCTACACCTTC.

The rearrangement joins TRBV9 to TRBJ1-1, with D maybe TRBD1 (6 bases). The CDR3 is 14 residues long. V shed 0 bases and J shed 10 bases, with 16 bases lying between them. CDR1 is SGDLS, CDR2 YYNGEE, per germline. In DNA form, the CDR3 reads TGTGCCAGCAGCGTAGATGGGGGCCCTAGTCGAGCTTTCTTT. Translated: CASSVDGGPSRAFF.

J is TRBJ2-2 and V is TRBV6-5, with D unresolved. CDR3 length: 13 residues. Trimming stripped 6 bases from V and 4 bases from J, with 9 bases between. CDR1 and CDR2 (germline): MNHEY, SVGAGI. The CDR3 here is CASSSKATGELFF. The DNA of the CDR3 is TGTGCCAGCAGCTCCAAAGCCACCGGGGAGCTGTTTTTT.

J is TRBJ2-1 and V is TRBV7-8, with TRBD2 matching over 9 bases. V gave up 1 base and J gave up 3 bases; unmatched junction bases: 4. CDR1 SGHVS and CDR2 FQNEAQ come from the germline V gene. This CDR3 spans 16 amino acids. The CDR3 region is CASSLDAAGGYNEQFF. As DNA, the CDR3 is TGTGCCAGCAGCTTAGATGCAGCGGGGGGCTACAATGAGCAGTTCTTC.

This clone was found a few times. This rearrangement joins TRBV14 to TRBJ1-5; no clear D. This CDR3 region has 13 residues. Germline V CDR1 and CDR2: SGHDN, FVKESK. Trimming took off 0 bases at V and 9 bases at J, with 9 bases between the two ends. The CDR3 DNA follows: TGTGCCAGCAGCCAAGATTTGGAGTCGCCCCAGCATTTT. It specifies CASSQDLESPQHF. Drawing the rest from reference TRBV14 and TRBJ1-5, the complete variable domain is EAGVTQFPSHSVIEKGQTVTLRCDPISGHDNLYWYRRVMGKEIKFLLHFVKESKQDESGMPNNRFLAERTGGTYSTLKVQPAELEDSGVYFCASSQDLESPQHFGDGTRLSIL.

The gene calls are TRBV4-1 and TRBJ1-1, with D possibly TRBD1 on 5 matching bases. Looked up from germline, CDR1 is MGHRA and CDR2 is YSYEKL. V gave up 9 bases and J gave up 4 bases, with 18 bases separating them. The CDR3 runs to 14 residues. Here the CDR3 reads CASGWGESVTEAFF. As DNA, the CDR3 is TGCGCCAGTGGATGGGGGGAGTCGGTCACTGAAGCTTTCTTT.

J is TRBJ2-7 and V is TRBV5-4; D is perhaps TRBD1 (5 bases). Germline assignment: CDR1 SGHNT and CDR2 YYREEE (reference sequence). Between the trimmed V and J ends, which lost 5 bases and 7 bases, there was a span of 13 bases. This CDR3 has 12 residues. Here the CDR3 DNA reads TGTGCCAGCAGTATCAGGGTAGGGGAGCAGTACTTC. It is translated as CASSIRVGEQYF. The full variable domain, completed using reference TRBV5-4 and TRBJ2-7, is ETGVTQSPTHLIKTRGQQVTLRCSSQSGHNTVSWYQQALGQGPQFIFQYYREEENGRGNFPPRFSGLQFPNYSSELNVNALELDDSALYLCASSIRVGEQYFGPGTRLTVT.